Detailed here is one TCR beta chain. Profiling relied on immunoSEQ multiplex PCR, and the TCRdb table lists in-frame clones only, not all of them. This repertoire shows under 450,000 clones, 87% found once; its top ten account for approximately 1.2%. The entry originates in a study of blood T cell repertoires in COVID-19. Germline CDR1 is MNHEY and CDR2 is SVGEGT. V lost 6 bases and J lost 3; bases outside the gene matches: 19. The CDR3 spans 18 residues. The sequenced sample consisted of PBMCs or T cells enriched from blood (not recorded which). The chain has TRBV6-2 or TRBV6-3 and TRBJ2-7; the match to TRBD1 covers 8 bases. The TCR comes from a man aged 30-40 years who had recovered from COVID-19. This CDR3 is CASSRRTGFASSGYEQYF. CDR3 DNA: TGTGCCAGCAGCCGAAGGACAGGGTTCGCGTCGAGTGGCTACGAGCAGTACTTC.